A single T cell receptor (beta chain) is shown here with its context. No antigen is known for it. The sample is drawn from a study of cytomegalovirus exposure and HLA in healthy donors. Study-wide findings and caveats: Later, an analysis found that TCR clusters from the first cohort tended to co-occur in the 130 or so validation repertoires. For most TCR sequences rarity was the rule, although some public TCRs occurred in many donors.

V trimming: 3 bases; J trimming: 7 bases; junction bases outside the gene matches: 5. Per germline, CDR1 MGHRA and CDR2 YSYEKL. The CDR3 is 15 amino acids. Produced via immunoSEQ multiplex PCR; TCRdb's table is partial and in-frame only. This sample yields tens of thousands of clones, of which around nine tenths are seen a single time; 0.9% to 1.4% belongs to the top ten. Sequenced input: PBMCs. This clonotype originated in a man between 18 and 35 years old in good health and CMV-seronegative. The chain carries TRBV4-1 and TRBJ2-2; 10 bases map to TRBD2. CDR3 in amino acids: CASSHRLAGGGELFF. CDR3 sequence (DNA): TGCGCCAGCAGCCATCGACTAGCGGGTGGCGGGGAGCTGTTTTTT.